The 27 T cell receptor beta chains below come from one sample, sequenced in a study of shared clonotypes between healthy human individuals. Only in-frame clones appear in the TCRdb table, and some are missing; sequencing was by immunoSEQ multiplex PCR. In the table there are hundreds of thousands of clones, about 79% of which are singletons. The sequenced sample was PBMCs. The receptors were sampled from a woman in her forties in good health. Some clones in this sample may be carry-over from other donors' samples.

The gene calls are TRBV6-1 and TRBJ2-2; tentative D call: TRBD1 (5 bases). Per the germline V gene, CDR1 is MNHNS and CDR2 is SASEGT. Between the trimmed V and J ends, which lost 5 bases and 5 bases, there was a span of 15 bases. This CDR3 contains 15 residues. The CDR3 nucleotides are TGTGCCAGCAGTACTTTCGACAGTCCGACCGGGGAGCTGTTTTTT. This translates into CASSTFDSPTGELFF.

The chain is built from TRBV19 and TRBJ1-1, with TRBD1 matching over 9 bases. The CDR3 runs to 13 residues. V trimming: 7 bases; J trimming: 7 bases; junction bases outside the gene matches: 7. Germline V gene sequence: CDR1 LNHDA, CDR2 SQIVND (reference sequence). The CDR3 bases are TGTGCCAGTACTCAGGACAGGGGAAATGAAGCTTTCTTT. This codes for CASTQDRGNEAFF.

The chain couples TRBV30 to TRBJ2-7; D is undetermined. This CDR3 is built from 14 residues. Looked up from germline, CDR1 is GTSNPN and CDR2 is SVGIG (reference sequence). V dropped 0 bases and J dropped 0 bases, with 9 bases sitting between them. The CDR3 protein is CAWSVRSFSYEQYF. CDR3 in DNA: TGTGCCTGGAGTGTTAGGAGTTTCTCCTACGAGCAGTACTTC.

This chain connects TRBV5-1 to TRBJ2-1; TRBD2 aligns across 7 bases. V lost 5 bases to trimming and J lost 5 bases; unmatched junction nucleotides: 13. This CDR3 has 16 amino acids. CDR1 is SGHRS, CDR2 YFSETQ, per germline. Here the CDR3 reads CASRRQPSSGDNEQFF. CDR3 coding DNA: TGCGCCAGCAGACGCCAACCATCTAGCGGCGACAATGAGCAGTTCTTC.

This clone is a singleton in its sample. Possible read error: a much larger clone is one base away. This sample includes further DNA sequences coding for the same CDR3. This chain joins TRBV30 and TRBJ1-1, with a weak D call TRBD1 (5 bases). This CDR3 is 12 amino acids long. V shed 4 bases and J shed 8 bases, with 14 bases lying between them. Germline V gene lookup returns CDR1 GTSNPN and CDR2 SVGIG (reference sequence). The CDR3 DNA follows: TGTGCCTGGAAGCGGGGGTCCACCGAAGCTTTCTTT. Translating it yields CAWKRGSTEAFF. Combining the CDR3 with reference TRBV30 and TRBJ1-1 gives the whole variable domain SQTIHQWPATLVQPVGSPLSLECTVEGTSNPNLYWYRQAAGRGLQLLFYSVGIGQISSEVPQNLSASRPQDRQFILSSKKLLLSDSGFYLCAWKRGSTEAFFGQGTRLTVV.

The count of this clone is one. The CDR3: CASSPPGTGVEKLFF. CDR3 sequence (DNA): TGTGCCAGCAGCCCCCCCGGGACAGGGGTGGAAAAACTGTTTTTT. The genes are TRBV7-9 and TRBJ1-4, with 10 positions matching TRBD1. Germline CDR1 and CDR2: SEHNR and FQNEAQ (reference sequence). The CDR3 length is 15 residues. The V segment lost 5 bases and the J segment 8 bases; nucleotides outside the gene matches: 8. Variable domain in full (rest from reference TRBV7-9 and TRBJ1-4): DTGVSQNPRHKITKRGQNVTFRCDPISEHNRLYWYRQTLGQGPEFLTYFQNEAQLEKSRLLSDRFSAERPKGSFSTLEIQRTEQGDSAMYLCASSPPGTGVEKLFFGSGTQLSVL.

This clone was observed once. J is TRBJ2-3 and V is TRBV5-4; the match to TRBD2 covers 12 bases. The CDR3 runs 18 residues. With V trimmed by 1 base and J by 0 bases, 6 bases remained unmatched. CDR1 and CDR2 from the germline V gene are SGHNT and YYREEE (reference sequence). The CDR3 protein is CASSLSRLAGGSTDTQYF. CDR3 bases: TGTGCCAGCAGCTTGAGTCGCCTAGCGGGAGGGAGCACAGATACGCAGTATTTT. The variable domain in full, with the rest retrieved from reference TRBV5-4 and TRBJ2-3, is ETGVTQSPTHLIKTRGQQVTLRCSSQSGHNTVSWYQQALGQGPQFIFQYYREEENGRGNFPPRFSGLQFPNYSSELNVNALELDDSALYLCASSLSRLAGGSTDTQYFGPGTRLTVL.

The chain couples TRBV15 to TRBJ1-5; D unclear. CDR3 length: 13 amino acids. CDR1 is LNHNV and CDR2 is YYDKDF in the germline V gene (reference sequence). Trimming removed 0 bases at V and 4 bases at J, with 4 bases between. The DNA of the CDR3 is TGTGCCACCAGCAGAGAAATTAATCAGCCCCAGCATTTT. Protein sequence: CATSREINQPQHF. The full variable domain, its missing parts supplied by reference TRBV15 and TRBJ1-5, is DAMVIQNPRYQVTQFGKPVTLSCSQTLNHNVMYWYQQKSSQAPKLLFHYYDKDFNNEADTPDNFQSRRPNTSFCFLDIRSPGLGDTAMYLCATSREINQPQHFGDGTRLSIL.

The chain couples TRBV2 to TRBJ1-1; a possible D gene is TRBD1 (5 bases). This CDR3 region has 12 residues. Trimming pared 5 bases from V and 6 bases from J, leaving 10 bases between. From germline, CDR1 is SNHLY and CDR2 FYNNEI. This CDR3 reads CASSIRGAEAFF. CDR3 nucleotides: TGTGCCAGCAGTATACGGGGCGCTGAAGCTTTCTTT.

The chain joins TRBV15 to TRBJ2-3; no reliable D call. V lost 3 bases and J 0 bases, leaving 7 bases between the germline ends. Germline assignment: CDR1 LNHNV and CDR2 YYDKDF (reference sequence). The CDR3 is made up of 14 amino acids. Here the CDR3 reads CATSSGTSTDTQYF. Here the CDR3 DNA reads TGTGCCACCAGCAGCGGAACTAGCACAGATACGCAGTATTTT.

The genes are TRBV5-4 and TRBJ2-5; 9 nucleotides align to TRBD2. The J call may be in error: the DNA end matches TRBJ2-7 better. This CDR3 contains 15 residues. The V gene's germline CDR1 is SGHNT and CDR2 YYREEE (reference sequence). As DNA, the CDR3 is TGTGCCAGCAGCTTGGCGGCTAGCGGGACATACGAGCAGTACTTC. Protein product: CASSLAASGTYEQYF.

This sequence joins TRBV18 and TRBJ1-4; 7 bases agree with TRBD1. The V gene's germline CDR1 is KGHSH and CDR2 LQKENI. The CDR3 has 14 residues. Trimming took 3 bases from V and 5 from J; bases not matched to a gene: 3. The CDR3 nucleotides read TGTGCCAGCTCACCGCAGGGGGGGAATGAAAAACTGTTTTTT. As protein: CASSPQGGNEKLFF.

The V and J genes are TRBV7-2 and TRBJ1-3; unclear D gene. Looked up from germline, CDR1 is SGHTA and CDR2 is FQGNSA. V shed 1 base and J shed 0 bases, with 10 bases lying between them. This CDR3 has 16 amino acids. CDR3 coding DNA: TGTGCCAGCAGCTTAGTAGGGCCGAGCTCTGGAAACACCATATATTTT. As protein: CASSLVGPSSGNTIYF.

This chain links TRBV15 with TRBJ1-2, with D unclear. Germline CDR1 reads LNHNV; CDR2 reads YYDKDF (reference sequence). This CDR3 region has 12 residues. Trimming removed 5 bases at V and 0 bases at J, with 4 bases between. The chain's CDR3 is CATSEPNYGYTF. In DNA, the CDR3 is TGTGCCACCAGCGAGCCTAACTATGGCTACACCTTC.

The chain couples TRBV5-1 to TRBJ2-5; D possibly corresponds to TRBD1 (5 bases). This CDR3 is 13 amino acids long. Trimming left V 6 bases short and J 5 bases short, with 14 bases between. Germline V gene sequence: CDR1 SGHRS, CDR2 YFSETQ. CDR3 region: CASTREDGETQYF. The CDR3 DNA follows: TGCGCCAGCACCAGGGAAGATGGGGAGACCCAGTACTTC.

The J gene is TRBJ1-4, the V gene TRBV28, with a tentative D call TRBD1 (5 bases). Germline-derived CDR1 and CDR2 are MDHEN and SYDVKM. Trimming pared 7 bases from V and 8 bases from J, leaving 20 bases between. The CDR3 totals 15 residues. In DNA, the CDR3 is TGTGCCAGCAACCCGCCCCAGGCAGGGAGAGAAAAACTGTTTTTT. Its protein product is CASNPPQAGREKLFF. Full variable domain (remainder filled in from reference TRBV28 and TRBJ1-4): DVKVTQSSRYLVKRTGEKVFLECVQDMDHENMFWYRQDPGLGLRLIYFSYDVKMKEKGDIPEGYSVSREKKERFSLILESASTNQTSMYLCASNPPQAGREKLFFGSGTQLSVL.

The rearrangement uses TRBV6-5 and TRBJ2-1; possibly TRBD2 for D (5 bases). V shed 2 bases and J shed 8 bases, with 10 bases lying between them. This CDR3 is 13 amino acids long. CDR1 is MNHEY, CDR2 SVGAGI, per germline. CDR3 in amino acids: CASSYRRVDEQFF. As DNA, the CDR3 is TGTGCCAGCAGTTACAGGCGGGTGGATGAGCAGTTCTTC.

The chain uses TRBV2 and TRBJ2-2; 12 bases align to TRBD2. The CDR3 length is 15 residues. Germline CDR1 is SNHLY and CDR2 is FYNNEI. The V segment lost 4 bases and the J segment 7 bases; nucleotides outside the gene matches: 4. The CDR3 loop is CASSATSGRIGELFF. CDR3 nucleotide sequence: TGTGCCAGCAGTGCGACTAGCGGGAGAATCGGGGAGCTGTTTTTT.

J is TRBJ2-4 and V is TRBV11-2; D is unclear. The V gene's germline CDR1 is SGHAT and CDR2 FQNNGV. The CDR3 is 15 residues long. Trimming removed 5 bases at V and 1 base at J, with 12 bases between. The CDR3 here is CASSTIRKAKNIQYF. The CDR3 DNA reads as TGTGCCAGCAGCACCATACGGAAGGCCAAAAACATTCAGTACTTC.

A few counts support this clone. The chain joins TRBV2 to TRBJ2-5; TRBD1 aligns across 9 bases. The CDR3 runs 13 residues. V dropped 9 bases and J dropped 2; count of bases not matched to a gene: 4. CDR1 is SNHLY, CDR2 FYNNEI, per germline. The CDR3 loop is CASNRGLQETQYF. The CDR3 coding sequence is TGTGCCAGTAACAGGGGGCTTCAAGAGACCCAGTACTTC.

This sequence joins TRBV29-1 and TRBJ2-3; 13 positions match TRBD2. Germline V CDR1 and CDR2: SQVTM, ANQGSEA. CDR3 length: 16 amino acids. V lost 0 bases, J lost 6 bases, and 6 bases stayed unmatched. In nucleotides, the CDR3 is TGCAGCGTTGAAGATTTACTAGCGGGAGGGCCGGATACGCAGTATTTT. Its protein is CSVEDLLAGGPDTQYF.

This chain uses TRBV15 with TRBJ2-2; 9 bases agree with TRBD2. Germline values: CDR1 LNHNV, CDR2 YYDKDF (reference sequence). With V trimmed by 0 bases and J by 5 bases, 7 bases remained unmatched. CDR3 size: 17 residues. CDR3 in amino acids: CATSRDLVAGETGELFF. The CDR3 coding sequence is TGTGCCACCAGCAGAGATTTGGTAGCGGGAGAAACCGGGGAGCTGTTTTTT.

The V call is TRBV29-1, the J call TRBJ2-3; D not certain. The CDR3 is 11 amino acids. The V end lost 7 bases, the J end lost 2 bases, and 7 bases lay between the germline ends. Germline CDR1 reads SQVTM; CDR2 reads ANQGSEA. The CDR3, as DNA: TGCAGCGCTCTTAACACAGATACGCAGTATTTT. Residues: CSALNTDTQYF.

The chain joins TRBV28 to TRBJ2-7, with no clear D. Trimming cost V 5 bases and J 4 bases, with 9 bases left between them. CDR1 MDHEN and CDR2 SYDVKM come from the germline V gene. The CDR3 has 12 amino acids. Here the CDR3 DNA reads TGTGCCAGCAGTCCAGTCGTTTACGAGCAGTACTTC. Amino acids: CASSPVVYEQYF.

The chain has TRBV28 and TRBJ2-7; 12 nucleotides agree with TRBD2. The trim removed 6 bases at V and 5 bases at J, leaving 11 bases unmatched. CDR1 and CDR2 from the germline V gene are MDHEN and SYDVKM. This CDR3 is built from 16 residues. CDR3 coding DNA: TGTGCCAGCAGGCCTTACCGACTAGCGGGAGTCCACGAGCAGTACTTC. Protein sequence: CASRPYRLAGVHEQYF.

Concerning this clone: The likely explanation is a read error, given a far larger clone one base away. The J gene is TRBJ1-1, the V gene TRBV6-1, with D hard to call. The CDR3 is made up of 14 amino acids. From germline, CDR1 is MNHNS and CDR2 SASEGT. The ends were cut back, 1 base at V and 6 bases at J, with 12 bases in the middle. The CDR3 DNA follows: TGTGCCAGCAGTGAAGTGACGAGGGTAGCTGAAGCTTTCTTT. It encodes CASSEVTRVAEAFF.

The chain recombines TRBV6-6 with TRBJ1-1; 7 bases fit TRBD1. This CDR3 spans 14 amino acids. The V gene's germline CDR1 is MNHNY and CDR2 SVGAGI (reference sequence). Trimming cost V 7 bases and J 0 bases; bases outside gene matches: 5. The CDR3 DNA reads TGTGCCAGCAACTGGGACAGCTTGAACACTGAAGCTTTCTTT. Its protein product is CASNWDSLNTEAFF.